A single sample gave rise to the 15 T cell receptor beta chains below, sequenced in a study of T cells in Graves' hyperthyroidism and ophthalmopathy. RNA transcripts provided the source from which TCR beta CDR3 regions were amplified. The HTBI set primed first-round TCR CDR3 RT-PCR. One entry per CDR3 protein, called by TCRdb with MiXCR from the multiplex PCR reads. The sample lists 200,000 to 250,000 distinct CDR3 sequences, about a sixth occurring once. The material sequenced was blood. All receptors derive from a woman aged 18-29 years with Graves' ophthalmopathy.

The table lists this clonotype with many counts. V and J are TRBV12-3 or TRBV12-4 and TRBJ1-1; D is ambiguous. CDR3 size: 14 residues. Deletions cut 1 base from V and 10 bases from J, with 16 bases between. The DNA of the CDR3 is TGTGCCAGCAGTTTAGACGGAAATCCATGGAGAGCTTTCTTT. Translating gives CASSLDGNPWRAFF.

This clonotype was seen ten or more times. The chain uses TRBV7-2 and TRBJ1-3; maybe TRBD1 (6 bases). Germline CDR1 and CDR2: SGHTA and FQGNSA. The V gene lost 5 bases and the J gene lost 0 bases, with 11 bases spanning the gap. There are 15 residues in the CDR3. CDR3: CASSQGRTSGNTIYF. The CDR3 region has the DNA TGTGCCAGCAGCCAGGGGCGGACCTCTGGAAACACCATATATTTT.

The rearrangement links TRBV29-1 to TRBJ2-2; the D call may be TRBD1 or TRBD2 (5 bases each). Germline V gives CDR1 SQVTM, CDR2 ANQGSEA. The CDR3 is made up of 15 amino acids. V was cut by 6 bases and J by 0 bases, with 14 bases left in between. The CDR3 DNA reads TGCAGCGTCGTCACCGGGGCGACGAACACCGGGGAGCTGTTTTTT. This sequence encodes CSVVTGATNTGELFF.

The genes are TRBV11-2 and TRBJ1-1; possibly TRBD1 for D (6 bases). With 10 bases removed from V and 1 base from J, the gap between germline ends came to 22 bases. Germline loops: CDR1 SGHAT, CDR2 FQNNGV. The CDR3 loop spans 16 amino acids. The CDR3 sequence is CATGGQGSKRNTEAFF. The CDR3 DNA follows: TGTGCCACCGGGGGCCAAGGATCGAAAAGGAACACTGAAGCTTTCTTT.

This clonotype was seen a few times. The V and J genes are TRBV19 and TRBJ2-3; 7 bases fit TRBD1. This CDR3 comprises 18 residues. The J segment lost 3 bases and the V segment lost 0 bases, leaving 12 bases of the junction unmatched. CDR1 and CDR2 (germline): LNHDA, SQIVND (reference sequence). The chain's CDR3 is CASSIEFLTGRRTDTQYF. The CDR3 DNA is TGTGCCAGTAGTATAGAATTCCTGACAGGGCGGAGGACAGATACGCAGTATTTT.

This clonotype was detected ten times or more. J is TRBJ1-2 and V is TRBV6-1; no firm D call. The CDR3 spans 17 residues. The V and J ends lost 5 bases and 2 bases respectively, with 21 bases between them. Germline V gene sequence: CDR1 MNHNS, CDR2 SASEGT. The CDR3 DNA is TGTGCCAGCAGTTACGCGCACGGACCTACCCTAAACTATGGCTACACCTTC. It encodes CASSYAHGPTLNYGYTF.

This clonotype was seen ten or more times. CDR3 DNA: TGTGCCAGCAGCCAGTACATCGGGACAGGGTTAACAGATACGCAGTATTTT. Its protein product is CASSQYIGTGLTDTQYF. The chain joins TRBV7-2 to TRBJ2-3; 9 bases agree with TRBD1. This CDR3 is built from 17 residues. Looked up from germline, CDR1 is SGHTA and CDR2 is FQGNSA. Unmatched junction bases numbered 12, after V lost 5 bases and J lost 3 bases. Together with reference TRBV7-2 and TRBJ2-3, the CDR3 gives the full variable domain: GAGVSQSPSNKVTEKGKDVELRCDPISGHTALYWYRQSLGQGLEFLIYFQGNSAPDKSGLPSDRFSAERTGGSVSTLTIQRTQQEDSAVYLCASSQYIGTGLTDTQYFGPGTRLTVL.

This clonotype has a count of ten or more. CDR3 protein: CASSLGREEQFF. The CDR3, as DNA: TGCGCCAGCAGCTTGGGGCGGGAAGAGCAGTTCTTC. The chain uses TRBV5-1 and TRBJ2-1, with a possible D match to TRBD2 (6 bases). The CDR3 runs to 12 residues. The germline V gene encodes CDR1 SGHRS and CDR2 YFSETQ. The V end was cut by 0 bases, the J end by 10 bases, with 8 bases between.

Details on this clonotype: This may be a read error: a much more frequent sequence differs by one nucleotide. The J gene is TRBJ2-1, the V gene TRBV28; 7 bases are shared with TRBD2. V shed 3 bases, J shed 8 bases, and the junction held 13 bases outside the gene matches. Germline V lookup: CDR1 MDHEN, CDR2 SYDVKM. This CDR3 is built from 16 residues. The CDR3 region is CASSFGPSGVRDEQFF. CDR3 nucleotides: TGTGCCAGCAGTTTTGGGCCTAGCGGCGTACGGGATGAGCAGTTCTTC.

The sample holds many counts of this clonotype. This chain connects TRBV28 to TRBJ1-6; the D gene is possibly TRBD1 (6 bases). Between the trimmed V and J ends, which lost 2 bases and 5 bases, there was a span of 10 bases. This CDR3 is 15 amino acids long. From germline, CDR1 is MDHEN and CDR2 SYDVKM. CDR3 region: CASSLGDMDNSPLHF. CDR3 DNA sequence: TGTGCCAGCAGTTTAGGGGACATGGATAATTCACCCCTCCACTTT.

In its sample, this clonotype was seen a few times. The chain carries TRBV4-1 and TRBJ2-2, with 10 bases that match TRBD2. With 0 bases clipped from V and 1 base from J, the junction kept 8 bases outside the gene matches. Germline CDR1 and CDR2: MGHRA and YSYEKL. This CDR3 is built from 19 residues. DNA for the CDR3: TGCGCCAGCAGCCAAGAAAGGCTAGCGGGGGCCGTGAACACCGGGGAGCTGTTTTTT. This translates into CASSQERLAGAVNTGELFF.

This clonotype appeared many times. The CDR3: CSVEDGIVQETQYF. The CDR3 coding sequence is TGCAGCGTTGAAGATGGGATCGTCCAAGAGACCCAGTACTTC. V gene TRBV29-1 combines with J gene TRBJ2-5; D remains ambiguous. The V end lost 0 bases, the J end lost 1 base, and 9 bases lay between the germline ends. CDR1 SQVTM and CDR2 ANQGSEA come from the germline V gene. The CDR3 totals 14 residues.

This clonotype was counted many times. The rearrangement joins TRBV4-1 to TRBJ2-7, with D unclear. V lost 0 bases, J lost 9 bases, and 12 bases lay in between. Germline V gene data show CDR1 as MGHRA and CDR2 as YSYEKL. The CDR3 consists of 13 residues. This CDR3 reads CASSQERSNSQYF. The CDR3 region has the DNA TGCGCCAGCAGCCAAGAACGCTCAAATTCGCAGTACTTC.

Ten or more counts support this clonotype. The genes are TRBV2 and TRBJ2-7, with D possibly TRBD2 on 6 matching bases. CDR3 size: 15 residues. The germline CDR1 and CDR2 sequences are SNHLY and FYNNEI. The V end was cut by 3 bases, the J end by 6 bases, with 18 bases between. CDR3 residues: CASSEVSGGSREQYF. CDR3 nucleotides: TGTGCCAGCAGTGAGGTCTCCGGAGGGAGCCGCGAGCAGTACTTC.

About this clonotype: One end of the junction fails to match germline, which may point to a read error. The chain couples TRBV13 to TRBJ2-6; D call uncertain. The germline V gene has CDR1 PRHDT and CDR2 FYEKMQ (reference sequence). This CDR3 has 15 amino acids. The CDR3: CTSSLVDSGANVLTF. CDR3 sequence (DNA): TGTACCAGCAGCTTGGTTGACTCTGGGGCCAACGTCCTGACTTTC.